This T cell receptor beta chain was sequenced during a study of post-analysis software for immune sequencing data. The study, taken as a whole, reports: Included in a set of roughly five TRBV segments more frequent in patients than controls were TRBV5-6, TRBV5-1 and TRBV20-1.

As regards this clonotype: Its antigen remains unidentified.

Unique molecular identifiers had been added to the TCR beta cDNA libraries. TCRdb used MiXCR to reprocess the PCR reads, holding one entry per CDR3 protein. Here the sample spans approximately 770,000 distinct CDR3 sequences, roughly 50% being singletons. J was trimmed by 1 base and V by 3 bases; bases with no gene match: 15. The CDR3 length is 19 residues. Looked up from germline, CDR1 is KGHSH and CDR2 is LQKENI. Input material: blood. This chain connects TRBV18 to TRBJ2-3; TRBD2 aligns across 8 bases. This receptor was obtained from a girl aged 10 to 17 with multiple sclerosis. In DNA form, the CDR3 reads TGTGCCAGCTCACCCTTGATAGGAGCGGGAGTACGGGGCACAGATACGCAGTATTTT. This codes for CASSPLIGAGVRGTDTQYF.